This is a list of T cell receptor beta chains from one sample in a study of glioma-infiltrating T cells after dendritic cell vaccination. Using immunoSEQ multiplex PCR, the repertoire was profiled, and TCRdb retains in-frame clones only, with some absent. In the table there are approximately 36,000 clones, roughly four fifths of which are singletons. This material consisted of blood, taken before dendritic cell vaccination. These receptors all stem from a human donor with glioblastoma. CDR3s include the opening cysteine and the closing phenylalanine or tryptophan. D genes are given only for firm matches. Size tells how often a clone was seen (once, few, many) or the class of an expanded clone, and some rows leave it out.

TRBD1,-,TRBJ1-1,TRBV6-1,TGTGCCAGCAGTGGGGACAGGGGAAGGATGAACACTGAAGCTTTCTTT,CASSGDRGRMNTEAFF
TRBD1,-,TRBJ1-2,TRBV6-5,TGTGCCAGCAGTGCGGACAGGGGGCTTTATGGCTACACCTTC,CASSADRGLYGYTF
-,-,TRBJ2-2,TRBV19,TGTGCCAGTAGTTCCCTACCCGGGGAGCTGTTTTTT,CASSSLPGELFF
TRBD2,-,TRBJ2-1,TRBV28,TGTGCCAGCAGTGGCGTAGCGGGGGGGTCCTACAATGAGCAGTTCTTC,CASSGVAGGSYNEQFF
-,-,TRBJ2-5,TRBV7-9,TGTGCCAGCAGCCGGGGGAAAGAGACCCAGTACTTC,CASSRGKETQYF
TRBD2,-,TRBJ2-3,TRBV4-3,TGCGCCAGCAGCCAAGCTCTCTCCGGGGGGGCCCTAGATACGCAGTATTTT,CASSQALSGGALDTQYF
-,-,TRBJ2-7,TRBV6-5,TGTGCCAGCAGTCCTTCCAGGGGAACGGGGCAGTACTTC,CASSPSRGTGQYF
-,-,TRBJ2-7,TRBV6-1,TGTGCCAGCAGTGAAAGGGGGAGCTCCTACGAGCAGTACTTC,CASSERGSSYEQYF
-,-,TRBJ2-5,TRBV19,TGTGCCAGTAGTATAGACAGGGATTCAGAGACCCAGTACTTC,CASSIDRDSETQYF
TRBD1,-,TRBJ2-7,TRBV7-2,TGTGCCAGCAGCTCCCCGGGACAGATCTACGAGCAGTACTTC,CASSSPGQIYEQYF
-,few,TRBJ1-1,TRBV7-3,TGTGCCAGCAGCTTAATGCCCGGACAGACTGAAGCTTTCTTT,CASSLMPGQTEAFF
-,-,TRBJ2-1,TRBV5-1,TGCGCCAGCAGCTTGTGGGGGGGGCCATACAATGAGCAGTTCTTC,CASSLWGGPYNEQFF
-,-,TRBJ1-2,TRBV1,TGCACCAGCAGCCAAGATTCGACAGGGTTCGAGATGAACTATGGCTACACCTTC,CTSSQDSTGFEMNYGYTF
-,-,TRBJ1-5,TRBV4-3,TGCGCCAGCAGCCACCGCCGCGGGTTCAATCAGCCCCAGCATTTT,CASSHRRGFNQPQHF
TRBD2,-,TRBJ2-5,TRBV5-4,TGTGCCAGCAGGCTGCATGGGGGGGGATGGGAGACCCAGTACTTC,CASRLHGGGWETQYF
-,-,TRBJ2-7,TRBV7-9,TGTGCCAGCAGCGCAGGAGACAGCTCCTACGAGCAGTACTTC,CASSAGDSSYEQYF
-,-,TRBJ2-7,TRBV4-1,TGCGCCAGCAGCCAAGATGTGGCGGGCCTCCTCTCCTACGAGCAGTACTTC,CASSQDVAGLLSYEQYF
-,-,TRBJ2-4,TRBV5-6,TGTGCCAGCAGCCGGGACATAAAAAACATTCAGTACTTC,CASSRDIKNIQYF
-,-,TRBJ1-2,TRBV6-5,TGTGCCAGCAGTTACTCTGGACAAACAAACTATGGCTACACCTTC,CASSYSGQTNYGYTF
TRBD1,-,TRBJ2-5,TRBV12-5,TGTGCTAGTGGTTTCCGGACAGGGGGACGGGAGACCCAGTACTTC,CASGFRTGGRETQYF
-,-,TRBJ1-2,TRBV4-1,TGCGCCAGCAGCCAAGAGGGCCGGGAGGACTATTATGGCTACACCTTC,CASSQEGREDYYGYTF
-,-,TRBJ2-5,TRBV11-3,TGTGCCAGCAGCTGGGGGGTCAAAGGGGAGGAGACCCAGTACTTC,CASSWGVKGEETQYF
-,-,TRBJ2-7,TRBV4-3,TGCGCCAGCAGCCAATACCCTACCTACGAGCAGTACTTC,CASSQYPTYEQYF
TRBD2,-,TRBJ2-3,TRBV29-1,TGCAGCGTTGAAGGGGGTAGCGGGGGCACAGATACGCAGTATTTT,CSVEGGSGGTDTQYF
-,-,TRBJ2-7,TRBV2,TGTGCCAGCAGCAGCGGAAGCGGGCAGTACTTC,CASSSGSGQYF
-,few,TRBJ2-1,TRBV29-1,TGCAGCGTCCGCGTTACCAATGAGCAGTTCTTC,CSVRVTNEQFF
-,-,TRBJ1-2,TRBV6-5,TGTGCCAGCAGTTACTCCAGGGGCCAGGATTATGGCTACACCTTC,CASSYSRGQDYGYTF
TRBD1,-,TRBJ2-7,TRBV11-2,TGTGCCAGCAGCTTAAATGCCGGACAGGGCTTCGAGCAGTACTTC,CASSLNAGQGFEQYF
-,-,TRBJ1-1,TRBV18,TGTGCCAGCTCACCCGCGGGTGACACTGAAGCTTTCTTT,CASSPAGDTEAFF
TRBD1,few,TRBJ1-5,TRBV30,TGTGCCTGGAGTTACCCGGGCAGGGGGGATCAGCCCCAGCATTTT,CAWSYPGRGDQPQHF
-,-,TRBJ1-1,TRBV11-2,TGTGCCAGCACCCGCTTATTGGGGGCCGGGCACACTGAAGCTTTCTTT,CASTRLLGAGHTEAFF
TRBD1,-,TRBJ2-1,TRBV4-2,TGTGCCAGCAGCCCCCCCGGGACAGGGCCCAATGAGCAGTTCTTC,CASSPPGTGPNEQFF
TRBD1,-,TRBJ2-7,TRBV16,TGTGCCAGCAGCGAGGGACAGATTAACTCCTACGAGCAGTACTTC,CASSEGQINSYEQYF
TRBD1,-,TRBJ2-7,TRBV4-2,TGTGCCAGCAGCCAAGGACAGGGAGACTACGAGCAGTACTTC,CASSQGQGDYEQYF
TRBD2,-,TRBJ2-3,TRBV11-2,TGTGCCAGCAGCTTAGATCGATTGGGGGGAACGGGCGGGGGGGCACAGTATTTT,CASSLDRLGGTGGGAQYF